This TCR beta chain was identified in a study of CD8 T cells in Susac syndrome. Study as a whole: There were Susac syndrome patients who were therapy-naive at blood draw, others on corticosteroids, and others on intravenous immunoglobulin alone. Findings of the study overall: The TCR sequencing and HLA analysis in the study involved a relatively small number of individuals, as the study acknowledged.

As to this clonotype: Its antigen remains unknown.

The T cells that were sequenced for TCR beta were CD8+ and CD4+ cells from blood. Bulk CD8+ and CD4+ cells came from magnetic negative isolation; CD8+ TEMRA by FACS. RNA totalling 0.5 to 1 ug underwent reverse transcription with random hexamers. TCRdb ran MiXCR on the immunoSEQ multiplex PCR reads and lists one entry per CDR3 protein. The profile shows 100,000 to 110,000 distinct CDR3 sequences, approximately 95% of them singletons. This receptor was identified in a human donor with Susac syndrome. Sequenced: CD8+ T cells from PBMCs.

The CDR3 coding sequence is TGCGCCAGCAGCCAAGATCTGGCTAGCGGGAGTCGGCAAGAGACCCAGTACTTC. This sequence encodes CASSQDLASGSRQETQYF. V and J are TRBV4-1 and TRBJ2-5; 10 nucleotides line up with TRBD2. The CDR3 has 18 residues. CDR1 MGHRA and CDR2 YSYEKL come from the germline V gene. V lost 0 bases, J lost 2 bases, and 9 bases stayed unmatched.